These 23 T cell receptor beta chains came from one sample sequenced in a study of cytomegalovirus exposure and HLA in healthy donors. Sequencing was performed with immunoSEQ multiplex PCR; in TCRdb, only in-frame clones are kept and a portion is missing. The table has more than 90,000 clones, 86% seen once. Input material: PBMCs. These TCRs come from a man aged 18 to 30 in good health and CMV-seronegative.

This chain uses TRBV19 with TRBJ2-1; 10 nucleotides align to TRBD2. Looked up from germline, CDR1 is LNHDA and CDR2 is SQIVND (reference sequence). J lost 8 bases, V lost 4 bases, and 11 bases had no gene match. The CDR3 is made up of 16 amino acids. CDR3 nucleotide sequence: TGTGCCAGTAGTACCCGAAGCGGGGGGGCGTGGTATGAGCAGTTCTTC. Its protein product is CASSTRSGGAWYEQFF.

As regards this clone: This CDR3 is also generated by other DNA sequences in the sample. CDR3 in DNA: TGCGCCAGCAGAACCGGGACAGGGGACGAAAAACTGTTTTTT. This translates into CASRTGTGDEKLFF. This rearrangement joins TRBV5-1 to TRBJ1-4; 10 nucleotides match TRBD1. Trimming cost V 5 bases and J 8 bases; bases outside gene matches: 6. The CDR3 contains 14 residues. Germline V gene lookup returns CDR1 SGHRS and CDR2 YFSETQ.

V and J are TRBV4-1 and TRBJ2-7, with 10 bases aligning to TRBD2. The CDR3 spans 16 residues. From germline, CDR1 is MGHRA and CDR2 YSYEKL. Trimming cost V 1 base and J 5 bases; bases outside gene matches: 8. In DNA, the CDR3 is TGCGCCAGCAGCCAAGTACGGACTAGCGGACGAAACGAGCAGTACTTC. It encodes CASSQVRTSGRNEQYF.

Concerning this clone itself: Relative to the germline gene, one junction end is altered; a read error may explain this. The chain couples TRBV9 to TRBJ1-6; unclear D gene. CDR3 size: 15 residues. In germline, CDR1 is SGDLS, CDR2 YYNGEE. CDR3 nucleotides: TGTGCCAGCAGCGTAGACGGAGAGGACTATTCACTCCTCCACTTT. It is translated as CASSVDGEDYSLLHF.

This clone was observed once. This CDR3 reads CASSSRQGGGYNSPLHF. CDR3 bases: TGTGCCAGCAGCTCTAGACAGGGTGGGGGCTATAATTCACCCCTCCACTTT. The chain combines TRBV13 with TRBJ1-6; TRBD1 matches 7 bases. Germline V CDR1 and CDR2: PRHDT, FYEKMQ (reference sequence). The CDR3 covers 17 residues. Unmatched junction bases numbered 9, after V lost 4 bases and J lost 3 bases.

The V call is TRBV6-1, the J call TRBJ1-1; 7 bases map to TRBD1. J lost 6 bases, V lost 4 bases, and 17 bases had no gene match. CDR3 length: 17 amino acids. In germline, CDR1 is MNHNS, CDR2 SASEGT. CDR3 loop: CASSGARQGRGGPEAFF. The DNA for the CDR3 is TGTGCCAGCAGTGGGGCCAGACAGGGAAGAGGGGGCCCTGAAGCTTTCTTT.

The chain's CDR3 is CASSRGARGTEAFF. The CDR3 coding sequence is TGTGCCAGCAGCAGAGGGGCCAGGGGCACTGAAGCTTTCTTT. This chain connects TRBV13 to TRBJ1-1; D may be TRBD1 (6 bases). Per the germline V gene, CDR1 is PRHDT and CDR2 is FYEKMQ (reference sequence). The V and J ends lost 5 bases and 4 bases respectively, with 14 bases between them. The CDR3 has 14 amino acids. The full variable domain, completed using reference TRBV13 and TRBJ1-1, is AAGVIQSPRHLIKEKRETATLKCYPIPRHDTVYWYQQGPGQDPQFLISFYEKMQSDKGSIPDRFSAQQFSDYHSELNMSSLELGDSALYFCASSRGARGTEAFFGQGTRLTVV.

This sequence joins TRBV12-5 and TRBJ2-2; possible D gene TRBD1, 6 bases. Germline assignment: CDR1 LGHNT and CDR2 FRNRAP. The V and J ends lost 8 bases and 4 bases respectively, with 8 bases between them. This CDR3 has 12 amino acids. DNA of the CDR3: TGTGCTAGTAAAGGGGGCACCGGGGAGCTGTTTTTT. Residues: CASKGGTGELFF.

This chain uses TRBV5-4 with TRBJ1-3, with TRBD1 as a possible D gene (6 bases). V lost 3 bases, J lost 2 bases, and 9 bases lay in between. The CDR3 extends over 14 amino acids. CDR1 and CDR2 (germline): SGHNT, YYREEE (reference sequence). The CDR3 DNA sequence: TGTGCCAGCAGCTGGGGGGGCGCTGGAAACACCATATATTTT. It translates to CASSWGGAGNTIYF. The full variable domain, its missing parts supplied by reference TRBV5-4 and TRBJ1-3, is ETGVTQSPTHLIKTRGQQVTLRCSSQSGHNTVSWYQQALGQGPQFIFQYYREEENGRGNFPPRFSGLQFPNYSSELNVNALELDDSALYLCASSWGGAGNTIYFGEGSWLTVV.

The chain carries TRBV6-1 and TRBJ1-2; D is perhaps TRBD1 (6 bases). From germline, CDR1 is MNHNS and CDR2 SASEGT. V dropped 4 bases and J dropped 4 bases, with 13 bases sitting between them. The CDR3 spans 14 residues. The CDR3, as DNA: TGTGCCAGCAGTGGGGGGGGGCCAGGCTATGGCTACACCTTC. Translation gives CASSGGGPGYGYTF.

The genes are TRBV30 and TRBJ2-4; the D gene is possibly TRBD2 (7 bases). Germline-derived CDR1 and CDR2 are GTSNPN and SVGIG (reference sequence). Trimming pared 5 bases from V and 11 bases from J, leaving 19 bases between. CDR3 length: 13 residues. CDR3 sequence: CAWCAKGGVVQYF. The CDR3 DNA reads as TGTGCCTGGTGTGCTAAAGGGGGGGTTGTTCAGTACTTC.

This clone was observed once. V gene TRBV10-2 combines with J gene TRBJ2-7, with 8 bases identical to TRBD1. Germline V gives CDR1 WSHSY, CDR2 SAAADI. V shed 2 bases, J shed 2 bases, and the junction held 2 bases outside the gene matches. The CDR3 has 14 residues. CDR3 in DNA: TGCGCCAGCAGTGAGGCAGGGGGCCCCTACGAGCAGTACTTC. Encoded protein: CASSEAGGPYEQYF.

This sequence joins TRBV5-1 and TRBJ2-3, with TRBD2 identical over 8 bases. This CDR3 spans 14 amino acids. V was clipped by 7 bases and J by 2 bases; unmatched bases: 6. The germline gives CDR1 SGHRS, CDR2 YFSETQ. In DNA, the CDR3 is TGCGCCAGCTACCGGGGGGGCTTCACAGATACGCAGTATTTT. Translated, it gives CASYRGGFTDTQYF.

The rearrangement uses TRBV6-5 and TRBJ2-3; TRBD2 might be the D (6 bases). Germline CDR1 and CDR2: MNHEY and SVGAGI. V lost 2 bases and J 0 bases, leaving 9 bases between the germline ends. The CDR3 runs 15 residues. The CDR3 region is CASSYGSGSTDTQYF. CDR3 coding DNA: TGTGCCAGCAGTTACGGTAGCGGAAGCACAGATACGCAGTATTTT.

V and J are TRBV7-2 and TRBJ2-1; 7 nucleotides match TRBD2. The CDR3 covers 16 residues. Germline V gene sequence: CDR1 SGHTA, CDR2 FQGNSA. The V gene end was trimmed by 0 bases and the J gene end by 5 bases; junction bases not matched to a gene: 7. The CDR3 reads CASSLAGGTLHNEQFF. CDR3 sequence (DNA): TGTGCCAGCAGCTTAGCGGGAGGGACTCTCCACAATGAGCAGTTCTTC.

The count of this clone is one. This CDR3 reads CASTGGLAGYEQYF. The CDR3 DNA reads TGTGCCAGCACAGGGGGACTAGCGGGGTACGAGCAGTACTTC. The gene calls are TRBV6-1 and TRBJ2-7; 13 bases map to TRBD2. Germline CDR1 MNHNS, CDR2 SASEGT. V shed 7 bases and J 4 bases; nucleotides not matched to a gene: 4. The CDR3 length is 14 residues.

This chain uses TRBV7-9 with TRBJ1-1, with 7 bases that match TRBD1. The CDR3 sequence is 15 residues long. CDR1 and CDR2 from the germline V gene are SEHNR and FQNEAQ (reference sequence). J was trimmed by 3 bases and V by 5 bases; bases with no gene match: 9. CDR3 in DNA: TGTGCCAGCAGCCCCGGACAGGCCAGGCACACTGAAGCTTTCTTT. Protein product: CASSPGQARHTEAFF.

The chain carries TRBV2 and TRBJ2-7; 9 bases fit TRBD1. Germline CDR1 and CDR2: SNHLY and FYNNEI. V shed 8 bases, J shed 0 bases, and the junction held 5 bases outside the gene matches. This CDR3 has 14 residues. The CDR3 DNA reads as TGTGCCAGCGAGGGACAGGGCCCCTCCTACGAGCAGTACTTC. This encodes CASEGQGPSYEQYF.

This chain connects TRBV5-6 to TRBJ2-1; 8 nucleotides line up with TRBD2. The CDR3 extends over 16 amino acids. The germline CDR1 and CDR2 sequences are SGHDT and YYEEEE. The junction had 15 bases not matched to a gene; V was cut back by 4 bases and J by 9 bases. DNA for the CDR3: TGTGCCAGCAGCCCCCAAGCGGGGGCCACCAGTACTGAGCAGTTCTTC. Protein sequence: CASSPQAGATSTEQFF.

The DNA for the CDR3 is TGTGCCAGCAGCTTAGGGAGACTAGCGGGATCCGAGCAGTACTTC. This encodes CASSLGRLAGSEQYF. The genes are TRBV7-2 and TRBJ2-7; 11 nucleotides align to TRBD2. V shed 1 base and J 6 bases; nucleotides not matched to a gene: 5. Per germline, CDR1 SGHTA and CDR2 FQGNSA. CDR3 length equals 15 residues.

The gene calls are TRBV7-6 and TRBJ2-7, with TRBD1 matching over 10 bases. This CDR3 region has 16 residues. Germline V gene lookup returns CDR1 SGHVS and CDR2 FNYEAQ. The V gene end was trimmed by 5 bases and the J gene end by 6 bases; junction bases not matched to a gene: 13. The CDR3: CASSQTTGTGAIEQYF. The CDR3 DNA follows: TGTGCCAGCAGCCAGACCACCGGGACAGGGGCGATCGAGCAGTACTTC.

The chain recombines TRBV14 with TRBJ2-7; 8 nucleotides align to TRBD1. V lost 4 bases, J lost 6 bases, and 8 bases stayed unmatched. The CDR3 has 14 amino acids. The V gene's germline CDR1 is SGHDN and CDR2 FVKESK. The CDR3 is CASSREDRAFEQYF. The CDR3 nucleotides are TGTGCCAGCAGCCGAGAGGACAGGGCTTTCGAGCAGTACTTC.

The chain carries TRBV5-6 and TRBJ1-2, with 10 bases lining up with TRBD1. CDR1 and CDR2 (germline): SGHDT, YYEEEE. V trimming: 6 bases; J trimming: 8 bases; junction bases outside the gene matches: 13. The CDR3 is 15 residues long. CDR3 in amino acids: CASNQAGDRGSGYTF. CDR3 DNA: TGTGCCAGCAACCAAGCGGGGGACAGGGGCAGCGGCTACACCTTC.